A single sample is the source of the 15 T cell receptor beta chains below, sequenced in a study of T-cell memory formation after mild COVID-19. TCRdb recomputed calls from the 5' RACE reads with MiXCR, one row per CDR3 protein. The data show 500,000 to 550,000 distinct CDR3 sequences, about 20% seen once. The sequenced material came from PBMCs or a T cell subset sorted from them (not recorded which). The source of these receptors is an adult woman who had mild COVID-19 (a few samples of this study predate the infection). Cell type and time point are not known.

The chain recombines TRBV9 with TRBJ2-1; TRBD2 matches at 9 bases. CDR1 is SGDLS and CDR2 is YYNGEE in the germline V gene. The CDR3 is made up of 15 amino acids. V lost 3 bases, J lost 8 bases, and 9 bases stayed unmatched. Here the CDR3 reads CASSAPGLAYDEQFF. CDR3 nucleotides: TGTGCCAGCAGCGCCCCGGGACTAGCTTATGATGAGCAGTTCTTC. Full variable domain (outside the CDR3, taken from reference TRBV9 and TRBJ2-1): DSGVTQTPKHLITATGQRVTLRCSPRSGDLSVYWYQQSLDQGLQFLIQYYNGEERAKGNILERFSAQQFPDLHSELNLSSLELGDSALYFCASSAPGLAYDEQFFGPGTRLTVL.

This clonotype has just a few counts. The chain combines TRBV29-1 with TRBJ2-7, with D possibly matching TRBD2 (5 bases). The germline gives CDR1 SQVTM, CDR2 ANQGSEA. The CDR3 has 14 amino acids. Trimming stripped 0 bases from V and 2 bases from J, with 11 bases between. DNA of the CDR3: TGCAGCGTTGAAGATCGAGGGAGAACCTACGAGCAGTACTTC. It yields the protein CSVEDRGRTYEQYF.

This clonotype was detected only a few times. The chain carries TRBV15 and TRBJ2-2; possible D gene TRBD1, 6 bases. The CDR3 is made up of 14 amino acids. The germline CDR1 and CDR2 sequences are LNHNV and YYDKDF (reference sequence). Trimming removed 6 bases from V and 1 base from J, with 9 bases in between. The CDR3 region has the DNA TGTGCCACCAGTACGGACAGGAACACCGGGGAGCTGTTTTTT. Amino acid sequence: CATSTDRNTGELFF. Filled out from reference TRBV15 and TRBJ2-2, the complete variable domain reads DAMVIQNPRYQVTQFGKPVTLSCSQTLNHNVMYWYQQKSSQAPKLLFHYYDKDFNNEADTPDNFQSRRPNTSFCFLDIRSPGLGDTAMYLCATSTDRNTGELFFGEGSRLTVL.

This clonotype has only a few counts. The V and J genes are TRBV27 and TRBJ2-1; 7 nucleotides agree with TRBD1. Unmatched junction bases numbered 7, after V lost 2 bases and J lost 0 bases. The CDR3 is made up of 17 amino acids. CDR1 is MNHEY, CDR2 SMNVEV, per germline (reference sequence). The CDR3 nucleotides are TGTGCCAGCAGTTTAGGAAACAGGGGATACTCCTACAATGAGCAGTTCTTC. Encoded protein: CASSLGNRGYSYNEQFF.

The chain couples TRBV12-3 or TRBV12-4 to TRBJ2-1; 13 bases align to TRBD2. With 5 bases clipped from V and 0 bases from J, the junction kept 7 bases outside the gene matches. This CDR3 has 18 residues. CDR3 DNA sequence: TGTGCCAGCAGTCCCCCGGGACTAGCGGGAAGCTCCTACAATGAGCAGTTCTTC. Protein product: CASSPPGLAGSSYNEQFF.

The rearrangement joins TRBV27 to TRBJ2-3; TRBD2 matches at 9 bases. Germline CDR1 is MNHEY and CDR2 is SMNVEV (reference sequence). Trimming took 8 bases from V and 0 from J; bases not matched to a gene: 6. The CDR3 loop spans 15 amino acids. The CDR3 nucleotides read TGTGCCAGCGGCCAGCGGGGGGTTAGCACAGATACGCAGTATTTT. It codes for CASGQRGVSTDTQYF.

The sample holds a few counts of this clonotype. This chain joins TRBV6-6 and TRBJ2-7; D call uncertain. This CDR3 contains 12 residues. Trimming took 3 bases from V and 6 from J, leaving 9 bases between them. Looked up from germline, CDR1 is MNHNY and CDR2 is SVGAGI (reference sequence). The CDR3 nucleotides are TGTGCCAGCAGTTATCCGGATGCCGAGCAGTACTTC. Its protein product is CASSYPDAEQYF.

The chain couples TRBV6-5 to TRBJ2-7, with 9 nucleotides matching TRBD1. The CDR3 loop spans 14 amino acids. The germline CDR1 and CDR2 sequences are MNHEY and SVGAGI. Unmatched junction bases numbered 4, after V lost 1 base and J lost 6 bases. The CDR3 spells CASSYLGQGSEQYF. The CDR3 coding sequence is TGTGCCAGCAGTTACTTGGGACAGGGTAGCGAGCAGTACTTC.

V gene TRBV7-8 combines with J gene TRBJ2-7; TRBD1 or TRBD2 may be the D gene (5 bases each). The CDR3 spans 15 residues. The V end was cut by 5 bases, the J end by 3 bases, with 17 bases between. Germline CDR1 reads SGHVS; CDR2 reads FQNEAQ. The CDR3 region is CASSRGASSGYEQYF. CDR3 sequence (DNA): TGTGCCAGCAGCCGAGGGGCCTCATCCGGCTACGAGCAGTACTTC.

This clonotype was picked up a small number of times. The chain employs TRBV18 and TRBJ2-7; a possible D gene is TRBD1 (5 bases). V was pared by 1 base and J by 6 bases, with 13 bases between. Looked up from germline, CDR1 is KGHSH and CDR2 is LQKENI. The CDR3 consists of 14 residues. CDR3 sequence: CASSPLKDISEQYF. In DNA form, the CDR3 reads TGTGCCAGCTCACCACTTAAGGACATCTCCGAGCAGTACTTC.

This chain joins TRBV27 and TRBJ2-5, with 8 bases lining up with TRBD1. The CDR3 length is 14 residues. With V trimmed by 5 bases and J by 5 bases, 7 bases remained unmatched. Germline assignment: CDR1 MNHEY and CDR2 SMNVEV (reference sequence). CDR3 sequence (DNA): TGTGCCAGCAGTCCGGACAGGGTCGCGGAGACCCAGTACTTC. Protein product: CASSPDRVAETQYF.

The V and J genes are TRBV11-3 and TRBJ2-7; TRBD2 might be the D (6 bases). Germline CDR1 SGHNT, CDR2 YENEEA. The length of the CDR3 is 14 residues. Trimming pared 4 bases from V and 4 bases from J, leaving 14 bases between. CDR3 nucleotide sequence: TGTGCCAGCAGCTCGGGACTTACCCTTTACGAGCAGTACTTC. Translation gives CASSSGLTLYEQYF.

There are many counts of this clonotype. The V call is TRBV20-1, the J call TRBJ2-7; D tentatively reads TRBD1 or TRBD2 (6 bases each). The length of the CDR3 is 14 residues. CDR1 and CDR2 (germline): DFQATT, SNEGSKA (reference sequence). Deletions cut 3 bases from V and 1 base from J, with 13 bases between. The CDR3 region is CSASGGVWSYEQYF. The CDR3 bases are TGCAGTGCTAGCGGGGGCGTATGGTCCTACGAGCAGTACTTC.

The chain combines TRBV25-1 with TRBJ1-2; D gene unclear. The CDR3 totals 13 residues. Germline assignment: CDR1 MGHDK and CDR2 SYGVNS. V dropped 2 bases and J dropped 0 bases, with 4 bases sitting between them. CDR3: CASSEQANYGYTF. The CDR3 DNA sequence: TGTGCCAGCAGTGAACAGGCTAACTATGGCTACACCTTC.

This rearrangement joins TRBV30 to TRBJ2-2; D might be TRBD1 (7 bases). Deletions cut 5 bases from V and 0 bases from J, with 13 bases between. This CDR3 region has 15 residues. From germline, CDR1 is GTSNPN and CDR2 SVGIG (reference sequence). The CDR3, as DNA: TGTGCCTGGGTTAGCAGGGGGGCGAACACCGGGGAGCTGTTTTTT. Encoded protein: CAWVSRGANTGELFF.